In its sample, the clone carrying this T cell receptor (beta chain) was seen many times. Via MiXCR, TCRdb re-called the RT-PCR reads, giving one row per CDR3 protein. Of some 550,000 distinct CDR3 sequences in the sample, roughly a quarter were seen once. The sample originates from a study of response to subunit inactivated influenza vaccine. This CDR3 is built from 20 residues. The V segment lost 5 bases and the J segment 5 bases; nucleotides outside the gene matches: 23. This sample also belongs to another study, concerning T cells expressing NK-cell markers. From that paper: For TCR beta, cDNA was produced by 5'RACE template switching with UMIs. There were seven HCMV-seropositive donors and one seronegative donor among the eight sequenced. Restricting sorting to alpha-beta TCR T cells was achieved in several experiments by an anti-gamma-delta TCR antibody. For a handful of donors, these clonotypes were likewise the leading ones in the CD3+CD56-NKG2C+ fraction.

This receptor was obtained from a man between 45 and 60 years old who received an inactivated influenza vaccine. Sequences were derived from CD4+ T cells sorted from PBMCs, sampled roughly 12 days after vaccination. J is TRBJ1-1 and V is TRBV12-3 or TRBV12-4; 10 nucleotides line up with TRBD1. In DNA, the CDR3 is TGTGCCAGCAGTGCTGGGGGTTTGGACAGGGGGATTTGGAGGAGGACTGAAGCTTTCTTT. This codes for CASSAGGLDRGIWRRTEAFF.